The clone carrying this T cell receptor beta chain was observed a few times. Authors' methods: Amplification of reference gene primers was used by the study to estimate nucleated cell counts. Repertoires were generated with immunoSEQ multiplex PCR, while TCRdb's copy carries only in-frame clones and drops some. V and J calls and clone size are as listed in that table; D and trimming were resolved from the DNA. The sample has under 250,000 clones, 85% to 90% seen once. Seattle cases were enrolled at active infection and followed longitudinally. This specimen belongs to a study of blood T cell repertoires in COVID-19. The ends lost 1 base at V and 4 bases at J; junction bases unmatched: 5. Germline CDR1 is SGHTA and CDR2 is FQGNSA. The CDR3 is 15 residues long.

The sequenced sample consisted of peripheral blood. J is TRBJ2-7 and V is TRBV7-2; 9 bases fit TRBD2. The source of this sequence is a man aged 50-59 years with COVID-19, enrolled during active disease. This CDR3 is CASSLEAGGPYEQYF. The CDR3 DNA is TGTGCCAGCAGCTTAGAAGCGGGGGGTCCTTACGAGCAGTACTTC.